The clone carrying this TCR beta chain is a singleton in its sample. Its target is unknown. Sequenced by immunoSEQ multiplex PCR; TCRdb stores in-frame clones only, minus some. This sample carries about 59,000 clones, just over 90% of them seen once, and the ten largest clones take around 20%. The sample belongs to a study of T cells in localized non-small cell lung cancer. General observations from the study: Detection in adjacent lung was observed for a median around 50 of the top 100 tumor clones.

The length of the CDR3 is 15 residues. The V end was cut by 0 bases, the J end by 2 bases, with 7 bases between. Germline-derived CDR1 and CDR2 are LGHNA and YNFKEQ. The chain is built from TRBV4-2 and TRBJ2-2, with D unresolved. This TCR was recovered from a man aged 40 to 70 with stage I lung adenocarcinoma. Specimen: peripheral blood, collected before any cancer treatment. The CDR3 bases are TGTGCCAGCAGCCAAGATATCCTAAACACCGGGGAGCTGTTTTTT. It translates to CASSQDILNTGELFF.